A selection of T cell receptor beta chains follows, all from one sample in a study of cytomegalovirus exposure and HLA in healthy donors. Measured with immunoSEQ multiplex PCR; TCRdb has only the in-frame clones, and not every one. The sample lists approximately 110,000 clones, just under 70% seen once, with 5.4% in the top ten. The sequenced sample consisted of PBMCs. The receptors were sampled from an older woman in good health and CMV-seropositive. The CDR3 runs from the conserved cysteine through the conserved F or W. Each record gives: clone size, D gene, V gene, J gene, CDR3 DNA, CDR3 protein. The D gene is left open where the match is weak. Rows may omit the clone size; those that give it use once, few, many or a size class.

>few|TRBD2|TRBV6-1|TRBJ2-5
TGTGCCAGCAGGGGGCGGGGGAAAGAGACCCAGTACTTC
CASRGRGKETQYF
>once|TRBD1|TRBV4-2|TRBJ2-5
TGTGCCAGCAGCCAAGGGGACAGGGGATTCGGAGAGACCCAGTACTTC
CASSQGDRGFGETQYF
>NA|NA|TRBV11-2|TRBJ1-1
TGTGCCAGCAGCTTAGAAGGCGGCGGGAACACTGAAGCTTTCTTT
CASSLEGGGNTEAFF
>NA|NA|TRBV7-9|TRBJ1-2
TGTGCCAGCAGCTTAGATACATCATCGGCGGGGGGCTACACCTTC
CASSLDTSSAGGYTF
>NA|TRBD2|TRBV6-5|TRBJ2-3
TGTGCCAGCAATTGGGGACTAGCGGGGGCAGATACGCAGTATTTT
CASNWGLAGADTQYF
>NA|NA|TRBV18|TRBJ1-1
TGTGCCAGCTCAACGGACATGGACACTGAAGCTTTCTTT
CASSTDMDTEAFF
>NA|NA|TRBV27|TRBJ2-7
TGTGCCAGCCGGGCTAGCGACCTCGGAAAGCAGTACTTC
CASRASDLGKQYF
>NA|TRBD2|TRBV30|TRBJ2-7
TGTGCCTGGAGTAGTCGGGGAGGGTACGAGCAGTACTTC
CAWSSRGGYEQYF
>NA|TRBD2|TRBV11-2|TRBJ2-5
TGTGCCAGCAGCCCCCTAGCGGGGGGGCGCGAGACCCAGTACTTC
CASSPLAGGRETQYF
>NA|NA|TRBV5-4|TRBJ2-5
TGTGCCAGCAGCTTGGGACAGCAAGAGACCCAGTACTTC
CASSLGQQETQYF